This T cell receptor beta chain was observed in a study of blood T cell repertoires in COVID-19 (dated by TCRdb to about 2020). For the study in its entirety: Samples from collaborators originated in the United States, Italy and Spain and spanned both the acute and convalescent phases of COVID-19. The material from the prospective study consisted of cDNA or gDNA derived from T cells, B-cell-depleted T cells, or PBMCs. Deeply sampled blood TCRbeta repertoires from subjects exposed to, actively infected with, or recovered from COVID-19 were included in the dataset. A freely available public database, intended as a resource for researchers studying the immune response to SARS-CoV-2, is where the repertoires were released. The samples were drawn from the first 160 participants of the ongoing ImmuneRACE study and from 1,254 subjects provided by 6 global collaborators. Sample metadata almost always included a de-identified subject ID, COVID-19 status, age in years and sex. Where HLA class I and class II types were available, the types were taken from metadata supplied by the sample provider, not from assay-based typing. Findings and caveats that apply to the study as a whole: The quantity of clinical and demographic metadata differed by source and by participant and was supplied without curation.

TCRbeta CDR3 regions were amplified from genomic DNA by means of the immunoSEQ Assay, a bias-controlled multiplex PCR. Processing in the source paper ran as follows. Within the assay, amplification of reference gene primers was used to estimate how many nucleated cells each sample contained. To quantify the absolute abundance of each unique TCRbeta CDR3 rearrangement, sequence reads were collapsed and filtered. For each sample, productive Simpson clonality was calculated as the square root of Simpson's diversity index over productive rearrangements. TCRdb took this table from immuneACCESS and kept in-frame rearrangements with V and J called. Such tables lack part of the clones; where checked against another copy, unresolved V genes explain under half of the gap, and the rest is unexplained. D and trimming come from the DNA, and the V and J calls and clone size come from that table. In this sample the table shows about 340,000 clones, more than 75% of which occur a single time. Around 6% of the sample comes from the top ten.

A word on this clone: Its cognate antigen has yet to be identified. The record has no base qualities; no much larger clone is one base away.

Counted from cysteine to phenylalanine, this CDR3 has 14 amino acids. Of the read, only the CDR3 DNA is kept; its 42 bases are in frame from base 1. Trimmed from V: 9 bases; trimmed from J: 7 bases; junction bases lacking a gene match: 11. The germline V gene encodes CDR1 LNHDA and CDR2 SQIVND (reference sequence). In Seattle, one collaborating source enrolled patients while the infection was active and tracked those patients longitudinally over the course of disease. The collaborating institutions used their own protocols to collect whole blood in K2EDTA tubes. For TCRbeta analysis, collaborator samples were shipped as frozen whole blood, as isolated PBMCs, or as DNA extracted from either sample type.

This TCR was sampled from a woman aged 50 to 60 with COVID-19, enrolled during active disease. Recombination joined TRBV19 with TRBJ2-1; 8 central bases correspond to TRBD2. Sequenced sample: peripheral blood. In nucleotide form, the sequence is TGTGCCAGCAATCTAGCGGGTGGAAGGAATGAGCAGTTCTTC. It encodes CASNLAGGRNEQFF.